Following are 30 T cell receptor beta chains from one sample sequenced in a study of tumor-infiltrating lymphocytes in primary liver carcinoma. TCR beta cDNA was reverse-transcribed from approximately 0.45 ug of total RNA. The reaction used a constant-region primer and ProtoScript II reverse transcriptase. Investigators got TCR beta libraries out of three nested multiplex PCR rounds, done with slightly modified ARM-PCR. Investigators reported that the first two PCR rounds, at around 11 cycles each, used TRBV1-TRBV30 forward primers with a C-beta reverse primer. TCRdb independently ran MiXCR on the multiplex PCR reads; one entry per CDR3 protein. This sample yields 250,000 to 350,000 distinct CDR3 sequences, of which around 50% are seen a single time; about 17% belongs to the top ten. Germline DNA was also extracted, and blood RNA was taken from unsorted whole blood. The specimen sequenced was peripheral blood. The receptor set was obtained from a woman aged 30 to 39 with primary liver carcinoma and hepatitis B virus infection.

On this clonotype: No conserved phenylalanine or tryptophan ends this CDR3, so it is likely a read error. This rearrangement joins TRBV4-2 to TRBJ2-1, with D perhaps TRBD1 or TRBD2 (5 bases each). The CDR3 loop spans 17 amino acids. Germline CDR1 reads LGHNA; CDR2 reads YNFKEQ. The CDR3 DNA reads TGTGTCAGCAGCCAAGTAGGGGAGCCCCCATCCGAGAGAAAGCAGTTCCTC. It codes for CVSSQVGEPPSERKQFL.

Points on this clonotype: This may be a read error, as it is one base from a much larger clone. The gene calls are TRBV6-2 or TRBV6-3 and TRBJ1-4; 7 bases align to TRBD1. The CDR3 spans 13 residues. The germline V gene encodes CDR1 MNHEY and CDR2 SVGEGT. The chain's CDR3 is CVSPTGLNEKLFF. The CDR3 nucleotides are TGTGTCAGCCCGACAGGGCTTAATGAAAAACTGTTTTTT.

The chain is built from TRBV12-3 or TRBV12-4 and TRBJ2-3; 9 bases map to TRBD2. J was trimmed by 5 bases and V by 2 bases; bases with no gene match: 8. The CDR3 spans 16 residues. The CDR3 region is CASSLRAGGPVDTQYF. The DNA of the CDR3 is TGTGCCAGCAGTTTAAGGGCGGGAGGGCCAGTAGATACGCAGTATTTT.

The CDR3 DNA is TGCAGCATTGGGACATCACGCTCATACGAGCAGTACTTC. Amino acids: CSIGTSRSYEQYF. This chain links TRBV29-1 with TRBJ2-7, with D possibly TRBD1 on 6 matching bases. The CDR3 is 13 residues long. Trimming left V 8 bases short and J 4 bases short, with 18 bases between. The germline CDR1 and CDR2 sequences are SQVTM and ANQGSEA.

Here the CDR3 DNA reads TGTGCCAGCAGCTTAGATGGGAACCGCAATGAGCAGTTCTTC. This encodes CASSLDGNRNEQFF. V gene TRBV11-2 combines with J gene TRBJ2-1; no definite D call. CDR3 size: 14 residues. Trimming took off 0 bases at V and 6 bases at J, with 9 bases between the two ends. Germline assignment: CDR1 SGHAT and CDR2 FQNNGV.

This clonotype was recorded many times. V is TRBV6-6 and J is TRBJ1-5; D remains unclear. This CDR3 comprises 13 residues. The germline V gene encodes CDR1 MNHNY and CDR2 SVGAGI (reference sequence). V dropped 8 bases and J dropped 4 bases, with 12 bases sitting between them. CDR3 bases: TGTGCCAGCCTGGCGAGTGGAAATCAGCCCCAGCATTTT. It translates to CASLASGNQPQHF.

About this clonotype itself: Just one base apart from a much larger clone, this may be a read error. The chain has TRBV6-5 and TRBJ2-7, with a weak D call TRBD1 (5 bases). The CDR3 spans 15 residues. Between the trimmed V and J ends, which lost 7 bases and 2 bases, there was a span of 18 bases. Per the germline V gene, CDR1 is MNHEY and CDR2 is SVGAGI. This chain's CDR3 is CASNQQGAPTYEQYF. The CDR3 coding sequence is TGTGCCAGCAATCAACAAGGGGCGCCCACCTACGAGCAGTACTTC.

This clonotype showed up many times. The rearrangement uses TRBV6-2 or TRBV6-3 and TRBJ1-5; D not resolved. The V and J ends lost 0 bases and 7 bases respectively, with 10 bases between them. The CDR3 runs to 14 residues. Germline CDR1 is MNHEY and CDR2 is SVGEGT. The CDR3 DNA is TGTGCCAGCAGTTACTCGAGATCAGGACAGCCCCAGCATTTT. Protein: CASSYSRSGQPQHF.

On this clonotype: Since a much larger clone is just one base distant, this may be a read error. The rearrangement links TRBV6-1 to TRBJ2-7; D is possibly TRBD2 (5 bases). This CDR3 contains 12 residues. Germline CDR1 MNHNS, CDR2 SASEGT. The CDR3, as DNA: TGTACCAGCAGCGAAGGCGCAGGCTCGGGAAACTTC. It translates to CTSSEGAGSGNF.

The chain couples TRBV4-1 to TRBJ2-7; weak D call: TRBD2 (7 bases). Germline CDR1 reads MGHRA; CDR2 reads YSYEKL. Trimming took off 5 bases at V and 5 bases at J, with 19 bases between the two ends. The CDR3 is 15 amino acids. DNA of the CDR3: TGCGCCAGCAGCAAACAGGGAGGGCCAGGTGACGAGCAGTACTTC. Amino acids: CASSKQGGPGDEQYF.

Points on this clonotype: The junction differs from germline at one of its ends, possibly a read error. The J gene is TRBJ2-4, the V gene TRBV6-5; D uncertain. The CDR3 spans 16 residues. Looked up from germline, CDR1 is MNHEY and CDR2 is SVGAGI. CDR3 in DNA: TGTGTCAGCAGACCTCACACCGCCCAAGCCAAAAACATTCAGTACTTC. Amino acids: CVSRPHTAQAKNIQYF.

As for this clonotype: A much larger clone lies one base from this, so it may be a read error. V and J are TRBV6-5 and TRBJ1-1, with D possibly being TRBD1 (6 bases). The CDR3 is 13 residues long. Trimming removed 7 bases at V and 1 base at J, with 10 bases between. Per the germline V gene, CDR1 is MNHEY and CDR2 is SVGAGI. As DNA, the CDR3 is TGTGCCAGCACGGGGGCAGGGAACACTGAAGCTTTCTTT. Residues: CASTGAGNTEAFF.

As for this clonotype: A read error may produce the germline difference seen at one junction end. The chain carries TRBV4-1 and TRBJ1-1, with 9 bases fitting TRBD1. Germline lookup yields CDR1 MGHRA and CDR2 YSYEKL. The CDR3 length is 15 residues. The CDR3 DNA reads TGCGCCAGCAGCCGCCGACAGGGGGAGAACACTGAAGCTTCCTTT. Protein sequence: CASSRRQGENTEASF.

With respect to this clonotype: This may come from a read error, since a much larger clone is one base off. The chain combines TRBV6-1 with TRBJ2-1; 8 bases fit TRBD2. The CDR3 spans 15 residues. The germline CDR1 and CDR2 sequences are MNHNS and SASEGT. The CDR3 DNA follows: TGTGCCAGCCTCTCAAGCGGGAGCTCCTACGATGAGCAGTTCTTC. This gives the protein CASLSSGSSYDEQFF.

CDR3 residues: CASSLVPGGTEAFF. CDR3 nucleotide sequence: TGTGCCAGCAGCTTAGTTCCAGGGGGCACTGAAGCTTTCTTT. The chain is built from TRBV7-9 and TRBJ1-1, with 7 nucleotides matching TRBD1. Germline V CDR1 and CDR2: SEHNR, FQNEAQ (reference sequence). Germline trimming cut 1 base from V and 4 bases from J; bases unmatched to any gene: 3. This CDR3 spans 14 amino acids.

The chain carries TRBV6-2 or TRBV6-3 and TRBJ2-1; the match to TRBD2 covers 13 bases. Trimming removed 6 bases from V and 7 bases from J; junction bases left unmatched: 3. From germline, CDR1 is MNHEY and CDR2 SVGEGT. CDR3 size: 14 residues. CDR3 region: CASRWTSGGNEQFF. CDR3 nucleotide sequence: TGTGCCAGCAGATGGACTAGCGGGGGAAATGAGCAGTTCTTC.

This clonotype has ten or more counts. The chain is built from TRBV4-3 and TRBJ2-2; 13 bases line up with TRBD2. The CDR3 totals 19 residues. The germline V gene has CDR1 LGHNA and CDR2 YSLEER. Germline trimming cut 5 bases from V and 0 bases from J; bases unmatched to any gene: 9. The CDR3 sequence: CASSVLAGGPRSNTGELFF. Here the CDR3 DNA reads TGCGCCAGCAGCGTACTAGCGGGAGGGCCCCGTTCGAACACCGGGGAGCTGTTTTTT.

This chain joins TRBV4-1 and TRBJ2-7; 7 bases agree with TRBD1. The germline V gene has CDR1 MGHRA and CDR2 YSYEKL. The CDR3 is 16 amino acids. V lost 1 base to trimming and J lost 6 bases; unmatched junction nucleotides: 12. CDR3 sequence (DNA): TGCGCCAGCAGCCAAGGGGATGGGACAGAGGGCTTCGAGCAGTACTTC. It specifies CASSQGDGTEGFEQYF.

Concerning this clonotype itself: A much bigger clone sits one base away, suggesting this may be a read error. The chain links TRBV11-2 to TRBJ2-7; the match to TRBD2 covers 7 bases. CDR1 and CDR2 (germline): SGHAT, FQNNGV. This CDR3 is built from 15 residues. For the CDR3, the DNA is TGTGCCGGCAGCCTAGTGGGAGGGAGCACCTACGAGCAGTACTTC. Residues: CAGSLVGGSTYEQYF.

This clonotype was seen a handful of times. The rearrangement joins TRBV28 to TRBJ2-7; D unresolved. The V end lost 8 bases, the J end lost 6 bases, and 8 bases lay between the germline ends. The CDR3 has 10 residues. Germline CDR1 and CDR2: MDHEN and SYDVKM. In nucleotides, the CDR3 is TGTGCCAGCGGATGGCCCGAGCAGTACTTC. Its protein product is CASGWPEQYF.

As to this clonotype: A much bigger clone sits one base away, suggesting this may be a read error. The chain employs TRBV6-2 or TRBV6-3 and TRBJ2-7; 7 bases agree with TRBD2. The CDR3 totals 14 residues. V shed 8 bases, J shed 1 base, and the junction held 8 bases outside the gene matches. CDR1 is MNHEY and CDR2 is SVGEGT in the germline V gene. Written as DNA, the CDR3 is TGTGCCAGCGGACTAGTGGGAGGGTCCTACGAGCAGTACTTC. Protein: CASGLVGGSYEQYF.

This clonotype was detected a few times. The J gene is TRBJ1-5, the V gene TRBV4-1, with 7 nucleotides matching TRBD1. The CDR3 length is 15 residues. Germline CDR1 MGHRA, CDR2 YSYEKL. The V and J ends lost 0 bases and 3 bases, in that order; junction bases with no gene match: 2. The CDR3 sequence: CASSQEDRPNQPQHF. The DNA of the CDR3 is TGCGCCAGCAGCCAAGAGGACAGGCCCAATCAGCCCCAGCATTTT.

This clonotype came up many times. V and J are TRBV11-1 and TRBJ2-7, with D perhaps matching TRBD1 (6 bases). The germline gives CDR1 SGHAT, CDR2 FQDESV (reference sequence). The CDR3 covers 15 residues. V lost 5 bases to trimming and J lost 3 bases, with 17 bases between them. CDR3 residues: CASSQTDQGHYEQYF. CDR3 in DNA: TGTGCCAGCAGCCAGACGGATCAGGGACACTACGAGCAGTACTTC. Combining the CDR3 with reference TRBV11-1 and TRBJ2-7 gives the whole variable domain EAEVAQSPRYKITEKSQAVAFWCDPISGHATLYWYRQILGQGPELLVQFQDESVVDDSQLPKDRFSAERLKGVDSTLKIQPAELGDSAMYLCASSQTDQGHYEQYFGPGTRLTVT.

On this clonotype: A much larger clone differs by one base, so this may be a read error. The CDR3 loop is CASSQNPLAAADTQYF. CDR3 coding DNA: TGCGCCAGCAGCCAAAATCCTTTGGCAGCCGCAGATACGCAGTATTTT. J is TRBJ2-3 and V is TRBV4-3; D is unclear. There are 16 residues in the CDR3. The germline gives CDR1 LGHNA, CDR2 YSLEER. The germline V and J ends were trimmed by 2 bases and 4 bases, with 16 bases remaining between them.

This clonotype has a handful of counts. This chain connects TRBV6-1 to TRBJ2-1, with 12 bases aligning to TRBD2. V gave up 6 bases and J gave up 8 bases; unmatched junction bases: 5. Germline V gives CDR1 MNHNS, CDR2 SASEGT. The CDR3 is 14 residues long. CDR3 sequence (DNA): TGTGCCAGCAGGCTAGCGGGAGGGCCGTATGAGCAGTTCTTC. Translation: CASRLAGGPYEQFF.

The rearrangement links TRBV7-9 to TRBJ1-2, with D uncertain. This CDR3 is built from 13 residues. Germline lookup yields CDR1 SEHNR and CDR2 FQNEAQ (reference sequence). Trimming removed 5 bases at V and 14 bases at J, with 21 bases between. CDR3 sequence: CASSPPSTGLRTF. In nucleotides, the CDR3 is TGTGCCAGCAGCCCTCCATCCACCGGATTACGGACCTTC. The variable domain in full, with the rest retrieved from reference TRBV7-9 and TRBJ1-2, is DTGVSQNPRHKITKRGQNVTFRCDPISEHNRLYWYRQTLGQGPEFLTYFQNEAQLEKSRLLSDRFSAERPKGSFSTLEIQRTEQGDSAMYLCASSPPSTGLRTFGSGTRLTVV.

The chain uses TRBV6-1 and TRBJ2-2; D possibly matches TRBD1 or TRBD2 (5 bases each). Per germline, CDR1 MNHNS and CDR2 SASEGT. CDR3 size: 17 residues. Between the trimmed V and J ends, which lost 4 bases and 0 bases, there was a span of 15 bases. Here the CDR3 reads CASSASPGPANTGELFF. The CDR3 DNA follows: TGTGCCAGCAGTGCGTCCCCGGGACCCGCGAACACCGGGGAGCTGTTTTTT.

A remark on this clonotype: A much bigger clone sits one base away, suggesting this may be a read error. CDR3 DNA: TGTGCCAGCAGTTTAAGGGGGGAGGGCAGCGCCGGGGAGCTGTTTTTT. It specifies CASSLRGEGSAGELFF. The chain links TRBV12-3 or TRBV12-4 to TRBJ2-2, with D tentatively TRBD2 (7 bases). The V end was cut by 2 bases, the J end by 6 bases, with 16 bases between. The CDR3 spans 16 residues.

About this clonotype: One end of the junction is discordant with germline, which a read error may explain. This chain joins TRBV4-3 and TRBJ2-3; D possibly corresponds to TRBD1 (6 bases). The CDR3 contains 18 residues. The V gene's germline CDR1 is LGHNA and CDR2 YSLEER. The CDR3 reads CASSQGFDKGQSADTQYF. The CDR3 nucleotides read TGTGCCAGCAGCCAAGGGTTTGACAAGGGACAAAGCGCAGATACGCAGTATTTT.

With respect to this clonotype: Given the absence of the conserved phenylalanine or tryptophan at the CDR3 end, a read error is likely. This rearrangement joins TRBV11-2 to TRBJ2-5, with D hard to call. This CDR3 spans 11 amino acids. Trimming took 5 bases from V and 5 from J, leaving 6 bases between them. Germline-derived CDR1 and CDR2 are SGHAT and FQNNGV. The CDR3 protein is CASSARETQYL. Written as DNA, the CDR3 is TGTGCCAGCAGCGCGCGGGAGACCCAGTACCTC.